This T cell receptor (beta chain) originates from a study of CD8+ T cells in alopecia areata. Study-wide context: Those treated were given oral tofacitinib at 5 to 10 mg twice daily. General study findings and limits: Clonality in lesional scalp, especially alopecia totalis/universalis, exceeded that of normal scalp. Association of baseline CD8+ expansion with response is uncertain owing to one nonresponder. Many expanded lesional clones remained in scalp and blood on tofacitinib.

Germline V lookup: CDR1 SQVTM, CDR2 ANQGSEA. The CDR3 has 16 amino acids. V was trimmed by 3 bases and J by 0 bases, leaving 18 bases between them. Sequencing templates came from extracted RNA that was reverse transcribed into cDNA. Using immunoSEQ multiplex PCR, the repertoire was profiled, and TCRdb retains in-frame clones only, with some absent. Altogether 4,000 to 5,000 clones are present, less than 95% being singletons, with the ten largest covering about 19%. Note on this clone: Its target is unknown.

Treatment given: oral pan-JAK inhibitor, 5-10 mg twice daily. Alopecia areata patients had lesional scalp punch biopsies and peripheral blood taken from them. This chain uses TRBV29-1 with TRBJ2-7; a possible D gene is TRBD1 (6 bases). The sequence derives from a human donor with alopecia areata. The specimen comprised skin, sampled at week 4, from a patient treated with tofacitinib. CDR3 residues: CSVDGTATGNSYEQYF. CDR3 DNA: TGCAGCGTTGATGGTACCGCTACAGGGAACTCCTACGAGCAGTACTTC.